The 5 T cell receptor beta chains below all came from one sample that was sequenced in a study of blood T cell repertoires in COVID-19 (dated by TCRdb to 2019 to 2021). Receptor libraries were prepared by the immunoSEQ multiplex PCR assay. In its TCRdb copy, this immuneACCESS table keeps in-frame sequences only and misses some clones. Where compared with another copy, unresolved V genes explain less than half of these, and the others have no known cause. In all, the sample holds about 360,000 clones, and roughly 88% of those were seen once. The ten largest make up roughly 2% of the sample. The sequencing input was PBMCs or T cells enriched from blood (not recorded which). The receptor source for this set is a woman between 40 and 55 years old with acute COVID-19.

V gene TRBV12-3 or TRBV12-4 combines with J gene TRBJ1-5, with a tentative D call TRBD1 (5 bases). V lost 1 base and J lost 8, with 6 bases in between. The CDR3 sequence is 12 residues long. CDR3 loop: CASSLGGEPQHF. CDR3 bases: TGTGCCAGCAGTTTAGGGGGCGAGCCCCAGCATTTT.

The chain joins TRBV3-1 (or the pseudogene TRBV3-2) to TRBJ1-2; 10 bases are shared with TRBD1. J gave up 6 bases and V 5 bases, and 6 bases lay outside the gene matches. Germline values: CDR1 LGHDT, CDR2 YNNKEL (reference sequence). The CDR3 loop spans 14 amino acids. As DNA, the CDR3 is TGTGCCAGCAGCTCAGGGACAGGGGTAAATGGCTACACCTTC. Protein: CASSSGTGVNGYTF.

The V call is TRBV9, the J call TRBJ2-1; D perhaps matches TRBD1 (5 bases). This CDR3 has 16 amino acids. Germline CDR1 reads SGDLS; CDR2 reads YYNGEE. V shed 5 bases and J shed 0 bases, with 15 bases lying between them. CDR3 protein: CASSRQSTSSYNEQFF. Written as DNA, the CDR3 is TGTGCCAGCAGTCGACAGTCCACCAGCTCCTACAATGAGCAGTTCTTC.

The chain couples TRBV5-1 to TRBJ2-5; TRBD2 matches at 7 bases. Trimming cost V 2 bases and J 3 bases; bases outside gene matches: 1. The CDR3 consists of 13 residues. Germline values: CDR1 SGHRS, CDR2 YFSETQ. DNA for the CDR3: TGCGCCAGCAGCTTTGGGGGGGAAGAGACCCAGTACTTC. This translates into CASSFGGEETQYF.

The chain has TRBV7-9 and TRBJ1-6; 7 bases map to TRBD1. V shed 5 bases, J shed 10 bases, and the junction held 8 bases outside the gene matches. This CDR3 has 14 amino acids. Germline CDR1 and CDR2: SEHNR and FQNEAQ (reference sequence). The CDR3 bases are TGTGCCAGCAGCCTCACAGGGGAGGTCTCACCCCTCCACTTT. Translating it yields CASSLTGEVSPLHF. The full variable domain, in which reference TRBV7-9 and TRBJ1-6 provide the parts outside the CDR3, is DTGVSQNPRHKITKRGQNVTFRCDPISEHNRLYWYRQTLGQGPEFLTYFQNEAQLEKSRLLSDRFSAERPKGSFSTLEIQRTEQGDSAMYLCASSLTGEVSPLHFGNGTRLTVT.